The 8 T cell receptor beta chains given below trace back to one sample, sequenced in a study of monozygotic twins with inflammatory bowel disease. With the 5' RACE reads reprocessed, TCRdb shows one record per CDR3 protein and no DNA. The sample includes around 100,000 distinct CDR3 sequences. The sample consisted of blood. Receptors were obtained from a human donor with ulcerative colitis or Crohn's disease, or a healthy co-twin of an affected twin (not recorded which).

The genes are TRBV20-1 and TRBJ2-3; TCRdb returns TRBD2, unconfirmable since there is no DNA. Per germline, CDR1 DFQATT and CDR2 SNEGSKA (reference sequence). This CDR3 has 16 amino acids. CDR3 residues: CSARELGGMSTDTQYF.

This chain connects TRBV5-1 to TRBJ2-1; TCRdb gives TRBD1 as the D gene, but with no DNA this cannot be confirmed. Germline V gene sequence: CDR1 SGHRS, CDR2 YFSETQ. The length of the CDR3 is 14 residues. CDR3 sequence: CASSGTGGYNEQFF. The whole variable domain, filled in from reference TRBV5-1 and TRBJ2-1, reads KAGVTQTPRYLIKTRGQQVTLSCSPISGHRSVSWYQQTPGQGLQFLFEYFSETQRNKGNFPGRFSGRQFSNSRSEMNVSTLELGDSALYLCASSGTGGYNEQFFGPGTRLTVL.

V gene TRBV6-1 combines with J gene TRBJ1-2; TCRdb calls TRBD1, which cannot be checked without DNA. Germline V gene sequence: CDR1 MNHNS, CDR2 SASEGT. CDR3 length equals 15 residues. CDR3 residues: CASTLRWGQGSGYTF.

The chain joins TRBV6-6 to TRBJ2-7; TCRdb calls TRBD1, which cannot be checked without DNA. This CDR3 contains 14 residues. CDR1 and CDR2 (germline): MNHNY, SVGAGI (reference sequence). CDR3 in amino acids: CASKNQGASYEQYF.

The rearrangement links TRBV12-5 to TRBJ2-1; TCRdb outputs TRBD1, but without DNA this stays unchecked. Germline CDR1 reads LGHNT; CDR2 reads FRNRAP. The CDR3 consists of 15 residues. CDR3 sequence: CASGKGTGDYNEQFF.

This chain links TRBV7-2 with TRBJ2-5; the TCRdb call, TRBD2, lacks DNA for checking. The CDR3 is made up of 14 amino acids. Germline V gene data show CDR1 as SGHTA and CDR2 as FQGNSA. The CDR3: CASSFLANQETQYF.

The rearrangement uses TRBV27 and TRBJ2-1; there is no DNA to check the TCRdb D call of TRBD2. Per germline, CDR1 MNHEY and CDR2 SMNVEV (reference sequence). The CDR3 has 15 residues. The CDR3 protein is CASSMRSGSYNEQFF.

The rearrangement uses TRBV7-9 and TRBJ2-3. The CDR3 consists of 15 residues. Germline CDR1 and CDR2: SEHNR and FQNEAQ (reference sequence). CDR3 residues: CASSLLAASTDTQYF.